Included here is one T cell receptor beta chain sequence, with context. CDR3 length: 15 residues. V lost 4 bases and J lost 3, with 16 bases in between. Germline V CDR1 and CDR2: SGHTA, FQGNSA. Authors' data handling: Reference gene primers were amplified, and this amplification served to estimate nucleated cell counts. Using immunoSEQ multiplex PCR, the repertoire was profiled, and TCRdb retains in-frame clones only, with some absent. For V, J and clone size, that table is used; D and trimming come from the DNA. The table lists 25,000 or so clones, 90% of them singletons. This entry comes from a study of blood T cell repertoires in COVID-19. The overall study: Acute-phase and convalescent COVID-19 samples originated in the United States, Italy and Spain. PBMCs, B-cell-depleted T cells, or T cells were the source of the cDNA or gDNA that made up the material.

The sequence was obtained from a man between 70 and 80 years old with acute or convalescent COVID-19. The rearrangement uses TRBV7-2 and TRBJ2-7; perhaps TRBD1 as D (6 bases). The sequenced sample was peripheral blood. The CDR3 loop reads CASSSVNRDFYEQYF. CDR3 nucleotide sequence: TGTGCCAGCAGCTCTGTGAACAGGGATTTCTACGAGCAGTACTTC.